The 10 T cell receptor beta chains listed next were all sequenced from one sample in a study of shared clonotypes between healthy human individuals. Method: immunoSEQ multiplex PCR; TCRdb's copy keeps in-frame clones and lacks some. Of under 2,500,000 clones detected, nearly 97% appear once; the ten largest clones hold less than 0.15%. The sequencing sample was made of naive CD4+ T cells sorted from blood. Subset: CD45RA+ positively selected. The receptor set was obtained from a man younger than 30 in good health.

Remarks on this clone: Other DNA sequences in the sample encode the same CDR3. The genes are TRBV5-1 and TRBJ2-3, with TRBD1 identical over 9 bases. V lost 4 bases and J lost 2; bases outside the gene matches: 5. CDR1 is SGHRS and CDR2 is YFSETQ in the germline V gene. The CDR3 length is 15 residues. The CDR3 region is CASSLDRGSTDTQYF. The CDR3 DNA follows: TGCGCCAGCAGCCTTGACAGGGGGTCCACAGATACGCAGTATTTT.

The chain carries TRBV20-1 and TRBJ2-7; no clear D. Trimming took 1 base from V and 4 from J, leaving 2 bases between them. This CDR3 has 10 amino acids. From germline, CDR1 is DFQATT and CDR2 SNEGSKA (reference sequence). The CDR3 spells CSARVYEQYF. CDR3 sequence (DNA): TGCAGTGCTAGAGTGTACGAGCAGTACTTC.

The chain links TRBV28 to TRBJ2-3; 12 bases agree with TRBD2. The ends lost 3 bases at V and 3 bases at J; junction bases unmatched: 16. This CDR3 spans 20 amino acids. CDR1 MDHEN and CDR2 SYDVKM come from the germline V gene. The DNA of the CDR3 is TGTGCCAGCAGTTTGGGGCCTAGCGGGAGGGCCCTCCGGAGTACAGATACGCAGTATTTT. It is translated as CASSLGPSGRALRSTDTQYF.

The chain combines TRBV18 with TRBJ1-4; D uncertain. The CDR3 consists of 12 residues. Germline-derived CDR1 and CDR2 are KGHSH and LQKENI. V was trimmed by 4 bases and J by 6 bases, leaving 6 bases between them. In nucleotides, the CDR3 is TGTGCCAGCTCACAAACGGATGAAAAACTGTTTTTT. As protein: CASSQTDEKLFF.

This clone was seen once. CDR3 residues: CASSYYGQAYEQYF. Written as DNA, the CDR3 is TGTGCCAGCAGCTACTACGGACAGGCCTACGAGCAGTACTTC. V is TRBV7-2 and J is TRBJ2-7; 7 bases align to TRBD1. J was trimmed by 2 bases and V by 4 bases; bases with no gene match: 5. Germline-derived CDR1 and CDR2 are SGHTA and FQGNSA. This CDR3 has 14 amino acids.

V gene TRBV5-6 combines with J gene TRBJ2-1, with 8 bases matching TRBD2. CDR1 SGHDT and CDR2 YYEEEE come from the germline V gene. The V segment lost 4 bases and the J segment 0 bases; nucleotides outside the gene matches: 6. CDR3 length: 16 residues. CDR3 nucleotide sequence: TGTGCCAGCAGCGGGACAAGCGGGAGCTCCTACAATGAGCAGTTCTTC. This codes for CASSGTSGSSYNEQFF.

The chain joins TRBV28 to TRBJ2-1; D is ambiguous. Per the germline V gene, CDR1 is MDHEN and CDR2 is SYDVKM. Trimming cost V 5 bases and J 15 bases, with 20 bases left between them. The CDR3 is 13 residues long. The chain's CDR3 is CASSPYSHWNLFF. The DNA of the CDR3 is TGTGCCAGCAGTCCCTATAGCCACTGGAATCTGTTCTTC.

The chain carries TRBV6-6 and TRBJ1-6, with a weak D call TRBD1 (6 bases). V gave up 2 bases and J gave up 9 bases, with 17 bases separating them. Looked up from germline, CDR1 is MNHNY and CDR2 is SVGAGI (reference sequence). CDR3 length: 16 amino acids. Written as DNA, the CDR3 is TGTGCCAGCAGTTACACAGGGTTGCTCAGCCCTTCACCCCTCCACTTT. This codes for CASSYTGLLSPSPLHF.

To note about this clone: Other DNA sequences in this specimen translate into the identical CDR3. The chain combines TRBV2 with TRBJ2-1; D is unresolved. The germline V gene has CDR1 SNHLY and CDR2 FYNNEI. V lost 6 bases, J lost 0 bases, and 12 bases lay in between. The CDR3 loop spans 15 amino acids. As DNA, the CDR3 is TGTGCCAGCAGCCCCGACCGGAGCTCCTACAATGAGCAGTTCTTC. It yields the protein CASSPDRSSYNEQFF.

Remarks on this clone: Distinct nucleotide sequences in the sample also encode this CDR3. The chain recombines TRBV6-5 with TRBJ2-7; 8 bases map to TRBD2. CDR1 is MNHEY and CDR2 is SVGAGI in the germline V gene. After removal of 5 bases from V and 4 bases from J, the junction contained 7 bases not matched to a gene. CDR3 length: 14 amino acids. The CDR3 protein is CASSRLAGLYEQYF. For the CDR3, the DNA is TGTGCCAGCAGTCGTCTAGCGGGCCTTTACGAGCAGTACTTC.